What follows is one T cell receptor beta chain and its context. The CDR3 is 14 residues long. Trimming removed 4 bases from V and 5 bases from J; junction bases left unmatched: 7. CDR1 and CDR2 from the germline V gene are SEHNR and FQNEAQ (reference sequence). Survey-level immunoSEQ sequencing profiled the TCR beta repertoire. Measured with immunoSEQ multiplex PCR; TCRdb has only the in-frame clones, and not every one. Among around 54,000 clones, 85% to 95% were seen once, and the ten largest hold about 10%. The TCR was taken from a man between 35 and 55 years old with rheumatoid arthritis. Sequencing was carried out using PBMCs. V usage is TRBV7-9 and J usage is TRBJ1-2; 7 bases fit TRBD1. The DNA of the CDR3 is TGTGCCAGCAGCTCCGACAGGGAGGGGTATGGCTACACCTTC. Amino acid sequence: CASSSDREGYGYTF. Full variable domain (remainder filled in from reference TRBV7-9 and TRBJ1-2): DTGVSQNPRHKITKRGQNVTFRCDPISEHNRLYWYRQTLGQGPEFLTYFQNEAQLEKSRLLSDRFSAERPKGSFSTLEIQRTEQGDSAMYLCASSSDREGYGYTFGSGTRLTVV.